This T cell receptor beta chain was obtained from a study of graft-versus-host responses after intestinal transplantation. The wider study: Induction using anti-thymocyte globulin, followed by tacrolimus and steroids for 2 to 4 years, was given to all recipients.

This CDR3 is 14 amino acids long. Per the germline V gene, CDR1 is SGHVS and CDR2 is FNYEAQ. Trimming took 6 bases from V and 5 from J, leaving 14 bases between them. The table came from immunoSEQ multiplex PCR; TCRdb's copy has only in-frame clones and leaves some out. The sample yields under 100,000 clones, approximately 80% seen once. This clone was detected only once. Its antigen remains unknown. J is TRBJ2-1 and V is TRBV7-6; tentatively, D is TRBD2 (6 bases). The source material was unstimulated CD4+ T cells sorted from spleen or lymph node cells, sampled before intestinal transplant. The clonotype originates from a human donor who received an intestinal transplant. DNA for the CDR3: TGTGCCAGCAGGGGCCGGGACTGGGACAATGAGCAGTTCTTC. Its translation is CASRGRDWDNEQFF.